This is a list of T cell receptor beta chains from one sample in a study of cytomegalovirus exposure and HLA in healthy donors. Assay used: immunoSEQ multiplex PCR; TCRdb lists only in-frame clones, some missing. The data contain approximately 100,000 clones, about 70% of them singletons. The sequenced sample consisted of PBMCs. The receptors stem from a human donor in good health. CDR3s leave out the opening cysteine and the closing phenylalanine or tryptophan. A D gene is named only where the DNA matches it firmly.

NA | TRBJ2-2 | TRBV18 | ASSLERKFAGELF
NA | TRBJ2-3 | TRBV15 | ATSREAGNKDTQY
TRBD1 | TRBJ1-5 | TRBV6-6 | ASTEQGFGQPQH
NA | TRBJ2-6 | TRBV7-2 | ARGVQSYSGANVLT
TRBD2 | TRBJ2-3 | TRBV4-2 | ASSQEPLAGGDTQY
TRBD1 | TRBJ1-5 | TRBV5-1 | ASSPGQGGWQPQH
NA | TRBJ1-5 | TRBV9 | ASSGQGRANQPQH
NA | TRBJ2-7 | TRBV7-9 | ASGVTYEQY
NA | TRBJ2-1 | TRBV28 | ASSLFRAGPNNEQF
TRBD1 | TRBJ1-1 | TRBV28 | ASSTIDRGLNTEAF
NA | TRBJ2-1 | TRBV5-1 | ASSLPVINEQF
TRBD1 | TRBJ1-2 | TRBV7-2 | ASSSPQGVLYGYT
NA | TRBJ2-2 | TRBV23-1 | ASSQSSRATGGELF
NA | TRBJ1-2 | TRBV9 | ASSPRRDLYGYT
NA | TRBJ2-5 | TRBV25-1 | ASGTGQTQY
NA | TRBJ1-1 | TRBV6-1 | ASRFRVEAF
NA | TRBJ1-4 | TRBV5-1 | ASSLAGANEKLF
TRBD2 | TRBJ2-1 | TRBV28 | ASKLAGGPWNEQF
NA | TRBJ1-1 | TRBV9 | ASSAAGEAF
NA | TRBJ1-2 | TRBV5-1 | ASRVRTEYGYT
NA | TRBJ2-5 | TRBV9 | ASSGQGTKTQY
NA | TRBJ2-7 | TRBV28 | ASGIDREENQWLY
NA | TRBJ1-5 | TRBV7-8 | ASSLRQNNQPQH
NA | TRBJ2-1 | TRBV5-4 | ASSPGLLNEQF
TRBD1 | TRBJ2-7 | TRBV7-8 | ASSRQLGTGAYEQY
TRBD2 | TRBJ2-3 | TRBV5-4 | ASSSSGTTDTQY
TRBD2 | TRBJ2-3 | TRBV28 | ASSYGGAGTDTQY